Listed here are 5 T cell receptor beta chains from one sample, sequenced in a study of T cell responses to AZD1222 COVID-19 vaccine. TCRdb's copy holds only in-frame clones and misses some; the assay was immunoSEQ multiplex PCR. The repertoire holds about 91,000 clones, with approximately 90% as singletons. The material sequenced was peripheral blood, taken 28 days after the second AZD1222 dose. Every receptor here comes from an adult who received the AZD1222 COVID-19 vaccine.

The chain has TRBV19 and TRBJ1-1, with D possibly being TRBD1 (6 bases). Trimming removed 3 bases at V and 11 bases at J, with 25 bases between. CDR3 length equals 16 residues. The V gene's germline CDR1 is LNHDA and CDR2 SQIVND (reference sequence). The CDR3 loop reads CASSIIPGRGGGEAFF. Here the CDR3 DNA reads TGTGCCAGTAGTATTATCCCCGGCAGGGGCGGAGGTGAGGCTTTCTTT.

This sequence joins TRBV7-8 and TRBJ1-2; D gene unclear. The CDR3 is 16 amino acids. Germline CDR1 SGHVS, CDR2 FQNEAQ. V shed 0 bases and J shed 2 bases, with 13 bases lying between them. The CDR3 DNA sequence: TGTGCCAGCAGCTTAGCTACCGGGAAAACAAACTATGGCTACACCTTC. It translates to CASSLATGKTNYGYTF.

The genes are TRBV2 and TRBJ2-1; D is possibly TRBD2 (7 bases). Trimming stripped 6 bases from V and 4 bases from J, with 16 bases between. Germline CDR1 reads SNHLY; CDR2 reads FYNNEI. The CDR3 extends over 15 amino acids. The CDR3: CASSPRGGFYNEQFF. The CDR3 DNA is TGTGCCAGCAGCCCAAGGGGGGGGTTTTACAATGAGCAGTTCTTC.

The chain recombines TRBV10-3 with TRBJ2-5, with TRBD1 matching over 9 bases. The CDR3 totals 14 residues. With 6 bases clipped from V and 4 bases from J, the junction kept 6 bases outside the gene matches. Germline V gene sequence: CDR1 ENHRY, CDR2 SYGVKD. CDR3 region: CAIRQGASGETQYF. For the CDR3, the DNA is TGTGCCATCAGACAGGGGGCAAGTGGAGAGACCCAGTACTTC.

J is TRBJ1-2 and V is TRBV6-1, with 10 bases identical to TRBD1. This CDR3 spans 17 amino acids. From germline, CDR1 is MNHNS and CDR2 SASEGT. With 0 bases clipped from V and 0 bases from J, the junction kept 4 bases outside the gene matches. CDR3 loop: CASSEALGTGANYGYTF. The CDR3 region has the DNA TGTGCCAGCAGTGAAGCCCTTGGGACAGGGGCTAACTATGGCTACACCTTC.